The 29 T cell receptor beta chains presented below share a single source sample, sequenced in a study of blood T cell repertoires in COVID-19 (dated by TCRdb to the early 2020s). Libraries were made using the immunoSEQ multiplex PCR assay. TCRdb holds this immuneACCESS table with in-frame rearrangements only. Some clones are missing; in checked studies, unresolved V genes explain under half, and the rest has no known cause. The sample yields 230,000 or so clones; around 90% were counted once. Jointly, the top ten make up roughly 14% of the sample. The sample taken for sequencing was PBMCs or T cells enriched from blood (not recorded which). These TCRs come from a woman aged 50 to 65 with acute COVID-19.

The rearrangement joins TRBV2 to TRBJ2-4; TRBD1 agrees at 7 bases. This CDR3 has 14 residues. The ends lost 6 bases at V and 1 base at J; junction bases unmatched: 3. Germline CDR1 SNHLY, CDR2 FYNNEI. The CDR3 DNA follows: TGTGCCAGCAGGACAGGGCGTGCCAAAAACATTCAGTACTTC. Amino acids: CASRTGRAKNIQYF. The variable domain in full, with the rest retrieved from reference TRBV2 and TRBJ2-4, is EPEVTQTPSHQVTQMGQEVILRCVPISNHLYFYWYRQILGQKVEFLVSFYNNEISEKSEIFDDQFSVERPDGSNFTLKIRSTKLEDSAMYFCASRTGRAKNIQYFGAGTRLSVL.

V is TRBV12-3 or TRBV12-4 and J is TRBJ1-6; D is undetermined. Trimming shortened V by 7 bases and J by 8 bases, and 12 bases separated the two germline ends. The CDR3 totals 13 residues. CDR3 in DNA: TGTGCCAGCAAATACACGGGATATTCACCCCTCCACTTT. Translation gives CASKYTGYSPLHF.

V is TRBV6-5 and J is TRBJ1-1, with D tentatively TRBD1 (6 bases). CDR1 and CDR2 from the germline V gene are MNHEY and SVGAGI. The CDR3 consists of 15 residues. Trimming took off 2 bases at V and 0 bases at J, with 10 bases between the two ends. The chain's CDR3 is CASSYTGPMNTEAFF. Here the CDR3 DNA reads TGTGCCAGCAGTTACACAGGGCCTATGAACACTGAAGCTTTCTTT.

In its sample, this clone was seen once. The CDR3, as DNA: TGTGCCAGCACCTCGCGACTAGCGGGATCCTACGAGCAGTACTTC. As protein: CASTSRLAGSYEQYF. The genes are TRBV7-9 and TRBJ2-7; 11 nucleotides line up with TRBD2. J lost 1 base, V lost 7 bases, and 6 bases had no gene match. The V gene's germline CDR1 is SEHNR and CDR2 FQNEAQ (reference sequence). This CDR3 comprises 15 residues.

This clone showed up many times. The chain uses TRBV27 and TRBJ1-4, with D tentatively TRBD1 (5 bases). Trimming cost V 3 bases and J 7 bases, with 12 bases left between them. This CDR3 contains 14 residues. Per the germline V gene, CDR1 is MNHEY and CDR2 is SMNVEV (reference sequence). CDR3 sequence (DNA): TGTGCCAGCAGTTTTCATCGCGGGGGTGAAAAACTGTTTTTT. Its translation: CASSFHRGGEKLFF.

The chain combines TRBV14 with TRBJ2-2, with D possibly TRBD1 on 6 matching bases. The germline gives CDR1 SGHDN, CDR2 FVKESK. Trimming cost V 1 base and J 3 bases, with 12 bases left between them. The CDR3 has 16 residues. CDR3 nucleotide sequence: TGTGCCAGCAGCCAAGGGGCAGGGGTGTACACCGGGGAGCTGTTTTTT. This translates into CASSQGAGVYTGELFF.

The chain uses TRBV10-1 and TRBJ2-2, with D maybe TRBD2 (7 bases). The CDR3 has 17 residues. In germline, CDR1 is WNHNN, CDR2 SYGVQD (reference sequence). V dropped 0 bases and J dropped 2 bases, with 13 bases sitting between them. In DNA, the CDR3 is TGCGCCAGCAGTGAGTCGGCCGGGGGGCCTAACACCGGGGAGCTGTTTTTT. It specifies CASSESAGGPNTGELFF.

The CDR3 here is CASSYSSGRGLSPLHF. The CDR3 DNA reads as TGTGCCAGCAGTTACTCCTCGGGCAGGGGGCTTTCACCCCTCCACTTT. The genes are TRBV6-5 and TRBJ1-6; 8 nucleotides line up with TRBD1. Germline lookup yields CDR1 MNHEY and CDR2 SVGAGI. After removal of 0 bases from V and 9 bases from J, the junction contained 7 bases not matched to a gene. The CDR3 covers 16 residues.

The chain uses TRBV5-1 and TRBJ1-1; perhaps TRBD1 as D (5 bases). The CDR3 contains 14 residues. Trimming took 3 bases from V and 11 from J, leaving 20 bases between them. Germline V gene lookup returns CDR1 SGHRS and CDR2 YFSETQ. CDR3 DNA: TGCGCCAGCAGCTCAGTTGGGGGGTTAAAAAGGGCTTTCTTT. It translates to CASSSVGGLKRAFF.

This clone came up a few times. The chain employs TRBV5-4 and TRBJ1-5; 12 nucleotides line up with TRBD1. This CDR3 is built from 15 residues. Germline values: CDR1 SGHNT, CDR2 YYREEE (reference sequence). V dropped 3 bases and J dropped 6; count of bases not matched to a gene: 4. The CDR3 spells CASSSGTGGGQPQHF. CDR3 DNA: TGTGCCAGCAGCTCCGGGACAGGGGGCGGTCAGCCCCAGCATTTT. Variable domain in full (rest from reference TRBV5-4 and TRBJ1-5): ETGVTQSPTHLIKTRGQQVTLRCSSQSGHNTVSWYQQALGQGPQFIFQYYREEENGRGNFPPRFSGLQFPNYSSELNVNALELDDSALYLCASSSGTGGGQPQHFGDGTRLSIL.

V and J are TRBV7-9 and TRBJ1-4, with a possible D match to TRBD1 (5 bases). Germline values: CDR1 SEHNR, CDR2 FQNEAQ (reference sequence). CDR3 length: 14 residues. Trimming removed 3 bases at V and 7 bases at J, with 12 bases between. The CDR3 reads CASSFIRGGEKLFF. The CDR3 DNA follows: TGTGCCAGCAGCTTCATCCGGGGGGGTGAAAAACTGTTTTTT.

V gene TRBV3-1 (or the pseudogene TRBV3-2) combines with J gene TRBJ1-5; D remains unclear. The germline V gene has CDR1 LGHDT and CDR2 YNNKEL (reference sequence). The CDR3 covers 14 residues. With 0 bases removed from V and 6 bases from J, the gap between germline ends came to 9 bases. The DNA for the CDR3 is TGTGCCAGCAGCCAAGACTCCGCGGGTCAGCCCCAGCATTTT. Translation gives CASSQDSAGQPQHF.

This rearrangement joins TRBV29-1 to TRBJ1-2; D is unclear. This CDR3 has 11 amino acids. Trimming left V 6 bases short and J 4 bases short, with 9 bases between. The germline V gene has CDR1 SQVTM and CDR2 ANQGSEA. The CDR3 region has the DNA TGCAGCGTCACGGTTAGCTATGGCTACACCTTC. Protein product: CSVTVSYGYTF.

The rearrangement uses TRBV28 and TRBJ2-6; a possible D gene is TRBD1 (6 bases). V was shortened by 3 bases and J by 2 bases, with 8 bases between the two germline ends. The CDR3 has 15 amino acids. Per germline, CDR1 MDHEN and CDR2 SYDVKM. The CDR3 DNA reads as TGTGCCAGCAGTTTCCCAGGGGCTGGGGCCAACGTCCTGACTTTC. As protein: CASSFPGAGANVLTF. Full variable domain (rest looked up from reference TRBV28 and TRBJ2-6): DVKVTQSSRYLVKRTGEKVFLECVQDMDHENMFWYRQDPGLGLRLIYFSYDVKMKEKGDIPEGYSVSREKKERFSLILESASTNQTSMYLCASSFPGAGANVLTFGAGSRLTVL.

The rearrangement uses TRBV29-1 and TRBJ2-5; maybe TRBD1 (5 bases). The CDR3 is 12 amino acids. V was shortened by 4 bases and J by 7 bases, with 13 bases between the two germline ends. CDR1 and CDR2 (germline): SQVTM, ANQGSEA. The CDR3 region is CSVVGAMGTQYF. The CDR3 DNA sequence: TGCAGCGTTGTTGGGGCGATGGGGACCCAGTACTTC.

The CDR3 DNA reads as TGTGCCTGGAGTGAGACTAGCGGGAGAGATACGCAGTATTTT. Amino acids: CAWSETSGRDTQYF. The V and J genes are TRBV30 and TRBJ2-3; 12 nucleotides match TRBD2. Germline lookup yields CDR1 GTSNPN and CDR2 SVGIG (reference sequence). This CDR3 region has 14 residues. After removal of 1 base from V and 5 bases from J, the junction contained 1 base not matched to a gene.

The rearrangement uses TRBV7-8 and TRBJ2-7; 8 positions match TRBD2. The germline V gene has CDR1 SGHVS and CDR2 FQNEAQ. The J segment lost 4 bases and the V segment lost 5 bases, leaving 10 bases of the junction unmatched. This CDR3 region has 15 residues. The DNA of the CDR3 is TGTGCCAGCAGCCCGCACGAACCGGGAGGGTACGAGCAGTACTTC. This translates into CASSPHEPGGYEQYF.

The CDR3 nucleotides read TGTGCCAGCAGCTTTGCCGGGACTCGCACCCACGAGCAGTACTTC. Translation: CASSFAGTRTHEQYF. The chain carries TRBV7-3 and TRBJ2-7, with TRBD2 as a possible D gene (6 bases). Germline loops: CDR1 SGHTA, CDR2 FQGTGA. The ends were cut back, 3 bases at V and 5 bases at J, with 17 bases in the middle. The CDR3 length is 15 residues.

V and J are TRBV3-1 (or the pseudogene TRBV3-2) and TRBJ1-1; perhaps TRBD1 as D (6 bases). The V gene lost 6 bases and the J gene lost 1 base, with 15 bases spanning the gap. CDR3 length equals 15 residues. Germline CDR1 LGHDT, CDR2 YNNKEL (reference sequence). The DNA for the CDR3 is TGTGCCAGCAGTTCCGGCGGGGGCGCGAACACTGAAGCTTTCTTT. It yields the protein CASSSGGGANTEAFF.

The rearrangement joins TRBV4-2 to TRBJ1-1; 7 bases agree with TRBD1. The CDR3 is made up of 14 amino acids. V was pared by 3 bases and J by 6 bases, with 7 bases of the junction left unmatched. CDR1 and CDR2 from the germline V gene are LGHNA and YNFKEQ. The CDR3 sequence is CASSQTGYLAEAFF. CDR3 bases: TGTGCCAGCAGCCAGACAGGGTATTTGGCTGAAGCTTTCTTT.

V and J are TRBV18 and TRBJ1-5; the D is unclear. Trimming took 2 bases from V and 0 from J, leaving 5 bases between them. Germline V gene data show CDR1 as KGHSH and CDR2 as LQKENI. The CDR3 has 14 residues. The DNA for the CDR3 is TGTGCCAGCTCACCAGGGCGTAGCAATCAGCCCCAGCATTTT. This encodes CASSPGRSNQPQHF.

This clone was seen only once. The chain carries TRBV19 and TRBJ2-4; 12 bases fit TRBD2. V lost 3 bases and J lost 1; bases outside the gene matches: 10. Germline V gene lookup returns CDR1 LNHDA and CDR2 SQIVND (reference sequence). The CDR3 is 19 residues long. Here the CDR3 reads CASSMATSGGRSAKNIQYF. Here the CDR3 DNA reads TGTGCCAGTAGTATGGCGACTAGCGGGGGAAGGTCGGCCAAAAACATTCAGTACTTC.

The V gene is TRBV5-6, the J gene TRBJ2-7; the D gene is possibly TRBD2 (5 bases). Germline lookup yields CDR1 SGHDT and CDR2 YYEEEE. CDR3 length equals 14 residues. Trimming left V 3 bases short and J 7 bases short, with 17 bases between. CDR3 sequence (DNA): TGTGCCAGCAGCTCAACCACTAGGCGTCGTGAGCAGTACTTC. This encodes CASSSTTRRREQYF.

The chain carries TRBV28 and TRBJ1-2; 9 bases fit TRBD1. Germline lookup yields CDR1 MDHEN and CDR2 SYDVKM. The CDR3 has 16 amino acids. Trimming cost V 3 bases and J 0 bases; bases outside gene matches: 5. The CDR3: CASSLGGQGSNYGYTF. DNA of the CDR3: TGTGCCAGCAGTTTGGGGGGACAGGGATCTAACTATGGCTACACCTTC.

The chain employs TRBV2 and TRBJ1-2; D might be TRBD1 (5 bases). The CDR3 extends over 15 amino acids. The germline V gene encodes CDR1 SNHLY and CDR2 FYNNEI. V lost 6 bases, J lost 8 bases, and 22 bases lay in between. In DNA, the CDR3 is TGTGCCAGCAGCCCCAAACTAATCACAGGAAGGGGCTACACCTTC. Translation: CASSPKLITGRGYTF.

The V gene is TRBV3-1 (or the pseudogene TRBV3-2), the J gene TRBJ2-5; D is possibly TRBD2 (6 bases). Germline CDR1 is LGHDT and CDR2 is YNNKEL (reference sequence). The length of the CDR3 is 15 residues. With 1 base removed from V and 5 bases from J, the gap between germline ends came to 14 bases. CDR3: CASSQVGGGIETQYF. The CDR3 nucleotides are TGTGCCAGCAGCCAAGTCGGGGGAGGAATTGAGACCCAGTACTTC.

V and J are TRBV29-1 and TRBJ2-7; D is perhaps TRBD2 (6 bases). The V and J ends lost 7 bases and 1 base respectively, with 14 bases between them. Germline CDR1 SQVTM, CDR2 ANQGSEA. This CDR3 spans 13 amino acids. CDR3 in DNA: TGCAGCGGTGGAGGGCGAACTTCCTACGAGCAGTACTTC. Translating gives CSGGGRTSYEQYF.

J is TRBJ2-1 and V is TRBV3-1 (or the pseudogene TRBV3-2); tentative D call: TRBD2 (6 bases). Germline CDR1 and CDR2: LGHDT and YNNKEL (reference sequence). The CDR3 extends over 18 amino acids. The ends were cut back, 4 bases at V and 0 bases at J, with 19 bases in the middle. CDR3 in DNA: TGTGCCAGCAGCCGCCGACTAGTTCCCCGAAGCTCCTACAATGAGCAGTTCTTC. Translating gives CASSRRLVPRSSYNEQFF.

The V gene is TRBV7-2, the J gene TRBJ1-5; no firm D call. This CDR3 comprises 14 residues. Trimming removed 5 bases at V and 0 bases at J, with 8 bases between. Germline V gene lookup returns CDR1 SGHTA and CDR2 FQGNSA. CDR3 residues: CASSPDISNQPQHF. Written as DNA, the CDR3 is TGTGCCAGCAGCCCCGACATTAGCAATCAGCCCCAGCATTTT.